This entry is about one T cell receptor beta chain. This record comes from a study of blood T cell repertoires in COVID-19. Study-level background: Sites in the United States, Italy and Spain provided acute and convalescent COVID-19 samples. T cells, B-cell-depleted T cells, or PBMCs supplied cDNA or gDNA.

Germline values: CDR1 LNHNV, CDR2 YYDKDF (reference sequence). J lost 5 bases, V lost 4 bases, and 4 bases had no gene match. The CDR3 loop spans 13 amino acids. Generated by immunoSEQ multiplex PCR, the TCRdb table keeps only in-frame clones and is missing some. Seen here are over 200,000 clones, 81% observed once, and the top ten hold approximately 8%. The chain combines TRBV15 with TRBJ1-2; 7 bases align to TRBD1. Source material: peripheral blood. The sequence was obtained from a woman older than 75 with acute or convalescent COVID-19. Here the CDR3 reads CATSISGQYGYTF. The CDR3 DNA reads as TGTGCCACCAGCATCTCGGGACAGTATGGCTACACCTTC.